This record looks at one TCR beta chain sequence and its context. The data are from a study of blood T cell repertoires in COVID-19. In the study overall: Samples came from the United States, Italy and Spain, spanning acute and convalescent COVID-19. T cells, B-cell-depleted T cells, or PBMCs supplied cDNA or gDNA.

The table came from immunoSEQ multiplex PCR; TCRdb's copy has only in-frame clones and leaves some out. The table records roughly 140,000 clones, roughly four fifths of them present only once. The sequenced sample consisted of peripheral blood. This receptor was obtained from a human donor in a cohort sampled during active COVID-19.

CDR3 DNA sequence: TGTGCCAGCTCACCAGCGACGGGCGGGGCAGGTAATGGTGAGCAGTTCTTC. Amino acids: CASSPATGGAGNGEQFF. This rearrangement joins TRBV18 to TRBJ2-1; D is possibly TRBD2 (6 bases). The CDR3 runs to 17 residues. Germline V lookup: CDR1 KGHSH, CDR2 LQKENI. V shed 2 bases and J shed 9 bases, with 23 bases lying between them.